This T cell receptor beta chain emerged from a study of tumor and adjacent non-tumor tissue in lung cancer (dated by TCRdb to between 2018 and 2020). Study-wide context: Of the cohort, over 9 patients had adenocarcinoma, 2 had squamous cell carcinoma and 1 had small cell lung cancer. The approximately 15 enrolled patients, of whom around 10 were men and 5 were women, were aged about 31 to 85 years and were diagnosed with TNM stage I to III disease. In total, sequencing yielded 125,075,908 productive TCRbeta reads, which works out to an average of roughly 4.2 million reads per sample. The study compared bulk TCRbeta repertoires from lung tumor tissue and matched distant non-tumor lung tissue of some 14 lung cancer patients. For each patient, one tumor sample and one normal lung sample were taken, giving around 30 paired specimens that underwent TCRbeta CDR3 sequencing. Findings and caveats that apply to the study as a whole: The top 100 clones accounted for a significantly larger cumulative portion of the repertoire in normal lung than in tumor tissue. With only 15 patients in the cohort, the authors noted that larger samples and more detailed clinical data are needed. Neither the sequencing platform nor unique molecular identifiers are mentioned in the methods. TCR diversity (inverse Simpson) was significantly higher in tumor than in normal lung tissue (roughly 430 vs 170, P = 0.0075, Mann-Whitney U test). Significantly higher TCR diversity was found in younger patients, and higher tumor TCR diversity was associated with shorter overall and disease-free survival. Because peripheral blood was not sequenced, the blood TCRbeta repertoires of the lung cancer patients in the study went unexamined.

Library preparation was by multiplex PCR. This sample was sequenced with an Illumina HiSeq 2500. TCRbeta libraries were constructed through three rounds of nested PCR with primers (Table S4) according to protocols adapted from ARM-PCR. Before sequencing, PCR products of 200-500 bp were cut from the gel and purified using the QIAquick gel extraction kit. Concerning the study's data processing: Reads were cleaned using Trimmomatic, were merged into complete CDR3 sequences using FLASH, and were assigned to V(D)J germline segments using MiTCR. VDJtools was used to compute clonal diversity as the inverse Simpson's index. In-frame sequences lacking a premature stop codon were counted as productive reads. TCRdb itself trimmed the public reads at Q25 with fastp, ran MiXCR and retained productive beta chains. Under each unique CDR3 protein, matching rows form one entry showing the most common genes and DNA. The V and J calls were determined by TCRdb, not by the authors. Within this sample are approximately 120,000 distinct CDR3 sequences, with roughly 77% of them counted one time only. The ten largest account for 30% to 45% of the sample.

About this clonotype itself: Its antigen is currently not known. Mismatch with germline at one junction end may stem from a read error.

RNA was isolated from bulk, unsorted tissue, and RNA quality was assessed with a NanoDrop ND-1000 and an Agilent 2100. The donors were newly diagnosed lung cancer patients admitted for thoracic surgery in China from August to November 2014 who had not received prior chemotherapy. The study excluded patients who had received radiotherapy or chemotherapy before or who had another cancer at the same time. Pieces of surgical tissue measuring 1-2 cm3 were kept in RNAlater solution and held at -80 degrees C until needed. From the germline V gene, CDR1 is SGHAT and CDR2 is FQNNGV. The CDR3 numbers 14 residues from cysteine through phenylalanine. Of the read, only the CDR3 DNA is kept; its 42 bases are in frame from base 1.

The sequencing input was lung tumor tissue. This TCR derives from a woman aged 60-75 years with non-small cell lung cancer. The chain is assembled from TRBV11-2 and TRBJ1-6, with no reliable assignment of the D segment. The CDR3 is CASSLEVGNLPLHF. The nucleotides read TGTGCCAGCAGCTTAGAAGTAGGTAATTTACCCCTCCACTTT. The CDR3 plus the reference TRBV11-2 and TRBJ1-6 genes for the other parts give the full variable domain: EAGVAQSPRYKIIEKRQSVAFWCNPISGHATLYWYQQILGQGPKLLIQFQNNGVVDDSQLPKDRFSAERLKGVDSTLKIQPAKLEDSAVYLCASSLEVGNLPLHFGNGTRLTVT.